The clone carrying this TCR beta chain was observed many times. As yet, its antigen is unknown. In TCRdb, the reads were re-called with MiXCR into one record per CDR3 protein. Of about 770,000 distinct CDR3 sequences listed, almost 30% are singletons. The record originates from a study of T cell repertoires in cytomegalovirus infection. Study-level information: Public TCR beta signature analysis indicated the presence of both CMV infection and matching HLA type. General study points: The response measured ex vivo was dominated by TCR beta clonotypes (HLA-C-restricted and CMV-specific).

Trimming removed 3 bases at V and 4 bases at J, with 9 bases between. This CDR3 region has 13 residues. Germline V gives CDR1 SGHTA, CDR2 FQGNSA. Here the sequenced sample was cultured CD8+ T cells from PBMCs, taken from culture after CMV antigen stimulation. The chain uses TRBV7-2 and TRBJ1-1, with D perhaps matching TRBD1 (5 bases). The sequence was obtained from a human donor in good health (CMV status not recorded). Some clones in this sample may be carry-over from other donors' samples. CDR3 in DNA: TGTGCCAGCAGCTTCGGGACCGTCACTGAAGCTTTCTTT. Residues: CASSFGTVTEAFF.